This passage covers 15 T cell receptor beta chains from one sample sequenced in a study of cytomegalovirus exposure and HLA in healthy donors. The study ran its PCR with 60 Vbeta and 13 Jbeta primers. TCRdb's copy holds only in-frame clones and misses some; the assay was immunoSEQ multiplex PCR. The sample has over 100,000 clones; 10% are singletons. The sequenced sample was PBMCs. The receptor source for this set is a man in his forties or fifties in good health and CMV-seropositive.

The sample holds a few counts of this clone. Other nucleotide sequences from this sample produce the same CDR3. The V call is TRBV19, the J call TRBJ2-7, with no clear D. The V end was cut by 5 bases, the J end by 5 bases, with 19 bases between. The CDR3 has 15 amino acids. Germline CDR1 reads LNHDA; CDR2 reads SQIVND (reference sequence). CDR3 DNA: TGTGCCAGTAGTTTAAAGAGCCCCCCACGCGACGAGCAGTACTTC. Encoded protein: CASSLKSPPRDEQYF.

The rearrangement links TRBV14 to TRBJ2-3; D not certain. The CDR3 loop spans 12 amino acids. Germline V gene lookup returns CDR1 SGHDN and CDR2 FVKESK. The germline V and J ends were trimmed by 0 bases and 6 bases, with 4 bases remaining between them. The CDR3 DNA reads as TGTGCCAGCAGCCAAGATCTTGATACGCAGTATTTT. As protein: CASSQDLDTQYF.

The rearrangement links TRBV14 to TRBJ2-1, with 10 bases fitting TRBD2. The trim removed 7 bases at V and 4 bases at J, leaving 7 bases unmatched. Germline V CDR1 and CDR2: SGHDN, FVKESK. The CDR3 is 15 residues long. The CDR3 protein is CASTDSAGGYNEQFF. CDR3 DNA: TGTGCCAGCACTGACTCAGCGGGAGGGTACAATGAGCAGTTCTTC.

This clone was picked up a small number of times. The CDR3 reads CASSQVAETNYGYTF. In DNA, the CDR3 is TGCGCCAGCAGCCAAGTTGCGGAAACTAACTATGGCTACACCTTC. V gene TRBV4-1 combines with J gene TRBJ1-2; D is unresolved. There are 15 residues in the CDR3. Germline CDR1 reads MGHRA; CDR2 reads YSYEKL. V lost 1 base and J 0 bases, leaving 9 bases between the germline ends.

In this sample, this clone turned up a few times. Other DNA sequences in this sample translate to the same CDR3. This rearrangement joins TRBV30 to TRBJ1-5; 8 bases map to TRBD1. The CDR3 is 13 residues long. Germline V gives CDR1 GTSNPN, CDR2 SVGIG (reference sequence). J was trimmed by 5 bases and V by 0 bases; bases with no gene match: 0. CDR3 nucleotides: TGTGCCTGGAGTGTACAGGGGGATCAGCCCCAGCATTTT. It is translated as CAWSVQGDQPQHF. Complete variable domain (other parts from reference TRBV30 and TRBJ1-5): SQTIHQWPATLVQPVGSPLSLECTVEGTSNPNLYWYRQAAGRGLQLLFYSVGIGQISSEVPQNLSASRPQDRQFILSSKKLLLSDSGFYLCAWSVQGDQPQHFGDGTRLSIL.

The rearrangement uses TRBV10-3 and TRBJ2-1; TRBD1 matches at 9 bases. The V gene end was trimmed by 6 bases and the J gene end by 1 base; junction bases not matched to a gene: 1. Germline CDR1 reads ENHRY; CDR2 reads SYGVKD. The CDR3 sequence is 14 residues long. CDR3 protein: CAIRGTGSYNEQFF. The CDR3 nucleotides read TGTGCCATCAGGGGGACAGGGTCCTACAATGAGCAGTTCTTC.

This clone was seen a few times. V usage is TRBV20-1 and J usage is TRBJ1-2, with a tentative D call TRBD1 (5 bases). Per the germline V gene, CDR1 is DFQATT and CDR2 is SNEGSKA (reference sequence). This CDR3 has 11 amino acids. The DNA of the CDR3 is TGCAGCCTACGAGGCAAGGGGGGCTACACCTTC. Encoded protein: CSLRGKGGYTF.

The V call is TRBV18, the J call TRBJ2-4; tentatively, D is TRBD1 (5 bases). Germline V CDR1 and CDR2: KGHSH, LQKENI. The CDR3 loop spans 17 amino acids. V lost 1 base to trimming and J lost 4 bases, with 17 bases between them. CDR3 protein: CASSPRNVETDKNIQYF. In DNA, the CDR3 is TGTGCCAGCTCACCACGAAATGTCGAGACAGATAAAAACATTCAGTACTTC.

This clone was recorded a few times. The chain has TRBV29-1 and TRBJ1-1; no clear D gene. The V gene's germline CDR1 is SQVTM and CDR2 ANQGSEA. V lost 5 bases and J 0 bases, leaving 13 bases between the germline ends. This CDR3 region has 14 residues. CDR3 bases: TGCAGCGTTCAGATTGCTTACATGAACACTGAAGCTTTCTTT. It is translated as CSVQIAYMNTEAFF.

V and J are TRBV11-3 and TRBJ2-2; tentatively, D is TRBD1 (5 bases). The CDR3 extends over 15 amino acids. The germline V gene encodes CDR1 SGHNT and CDR2 YENEEA. V was pared by 5 bases and J by 9 bases, with 19 bases between. CDR3 coding DNA: TGTGCCAGCAGCCCCACCAGGGAAGGTGGTCGGGAGCTGTTTTTT. Amino acids: CASSPTREGGRELFF.

The rearrangement uses TRBV7-2 and TRBJ2-5; D might be TRBD1 (6 bases). The CDR3 totals 17 residues. The V and J ends lost 2 bases and 2 bases respectively, with 18 bases between them. The V gene's germline CDR1 is SGHTA and CDR2 FQGNSA. CDR3 sequence: CASSLNVLGTFQETQYF. In DNA, the CDR3 is TGTGCCAGCAGCTTAAACGTCCTTGGGACATTTCAAGAGACCCAGTACTTC.

The rearrangement uses TRBV2 and TRBJ2-5; the match to TRBD2 covers 7 bases. After removal of 1 base from V and 5 bases from J, the junction contained 13 bases not matched to a gene. Per germline, CDR1 SNHLY and CDR2 FYNNEI. The CDR3 runs 17 residues. The CDR3 nucleotides are TGTGCCAGCAGTGAAGGGGGTGGGGCGGGAGAGTGGGAGACCCAGTACTTC. This gives the protein CASSEGGGAGEWETQYF.

This clone was counted between two and nine times. The sample holds other DNA sequences that translate to the same CDR3. The CDR3 bases are TGCAGCGTTTACATACCAAACTCCTACGAGCAGTACTTC. Its protein product is CSVYIPNSYEQYF. The chain uses TRBV29-1 and TRBJ2-7; D unclear. V shed 5 bases and J shed 0 bases, with 11 bases lying between them. The CDR3 contains 13 residues. The V gene's germline CDR1 is SQVTM and CDR2 ANQGSEA.

The rearrangement uses TRBV4-1 and TRBJ1-2, with a weak D call TRBD1 (6 bases). Trimming removed 2 bases at V and 0 bases at J, with 13 bases between. CDR1 MGHRA and CDR2 YSYEKL come from the germline V gene. The CDR3 has 16 residues. Here the CDR3 reads CASSQPWGQPNYGYTF. The CDR3 DNA is TGCGCCAGCAGCCAACCCTGGGGGCAGCCTAACTATGGCTACACCTTC.

This clone was seen only a few times. The gene calls are TRBV7-8 and TRBJ2-3, with 15 bases lining up with TRBD2. J gave up 3 bases and V 2 bases, and 3 bases lay outside the gene matches. The CDR3 contains 17 residues. From germline, CDR1 is SGHVS and CDR2 FQNEAQ. CDR3 sequence (DNA): TGTGCCAGCAGCTTAAGTGGGACTAGCGGGAGGACAGATACGCAGTATTTT. Amino acids: CASSLSGTSGRTDTQYF.